The source of this T cell receptor (beta chain) is a study of human T cells and chemical hapten exposure. The sample holds many counts of this clonotype. TCRdb itself ran the RACE reads through MiXCR, one entry per CDR3 protein. The top ten clones hold 2.1% of a sample with over 95,000 distinct CDR3 sequences, under 15% of them seen once. Time point noted: patch test 1, 2 weeks after DPC sensitization. Treatment reported: therapeutic diphenylcyclopropenone sensitization with weekly scalp DPC. The CDR3 has 15 amino acids. The ends were cut back, 1 base at V and 3 bases at J, with 13 bases in the middle. CDR1 SGHTA and CDR2 FQGNSA come from the germline V gene.

The rearrangement links TRBV7-2 to TRBJ2-7; D remains unclear. The specimen was whole blood, collected in connection with sensitization to the hapten diphenylcyclopropenone (DPC). This clonotype originated in a woman aged 35 to 49 with alopecia areata. Some clones in this sample may be carry-over from other donors' samples. The CDR3 DNA reads as TGTGCCAGCAGCTTAGATCTCAGAACCAACTACGAGCAGTACTTC. This codes for CASSLDLRTNYEQYF.